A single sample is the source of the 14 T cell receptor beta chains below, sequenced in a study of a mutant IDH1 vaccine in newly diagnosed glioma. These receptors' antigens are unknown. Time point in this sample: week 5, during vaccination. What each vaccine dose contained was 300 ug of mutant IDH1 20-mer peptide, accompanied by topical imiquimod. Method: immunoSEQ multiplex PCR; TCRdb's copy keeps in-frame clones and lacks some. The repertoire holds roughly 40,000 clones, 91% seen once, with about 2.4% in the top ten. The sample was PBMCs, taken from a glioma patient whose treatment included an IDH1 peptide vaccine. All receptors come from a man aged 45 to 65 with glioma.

CDR3 region: CSVARGRSYNEQFF. CDR3 DNA: TGCAGCGTCGCAAGGGGGCGATCCTACAATGAGCAGTTCTTC. The rearrangement joins TRBV29-1 to TRBJ2-1; TRBD1 matches 7 bases. V lost 6 bases, J lost 1 base, and 6 bases stayed unmatched. CDR1 is SQVTM, CDR2 ANQGSEA, per germline. CDR3 length equals 14 residues.

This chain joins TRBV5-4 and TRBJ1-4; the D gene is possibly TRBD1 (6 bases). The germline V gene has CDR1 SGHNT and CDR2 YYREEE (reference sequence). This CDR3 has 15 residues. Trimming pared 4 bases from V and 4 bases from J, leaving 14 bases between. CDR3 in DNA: TGTGCCAGCAGCCCGGGGGCCGGCGTTAATGAAAAACTGTTTTTT. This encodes CASSPGAGVNEKLFF.

In DNA, the CDR3 is TGTGCCAGCAGTTTGGGTAGCTCCTATAATTCACCCCTCCACTTT. Translated: CASSLGSSYNSPLHF. The V call is TRBV28, the J call TRBJ1-6; D gene ambiguous. CDR1 is MDHEN and CDR2 is SYDVKM in the germline V gene. This CDR3 has 15 residues. The V gene lost 3 bases and the J gene lost 0 bases, with 6 bases spanning the gap.

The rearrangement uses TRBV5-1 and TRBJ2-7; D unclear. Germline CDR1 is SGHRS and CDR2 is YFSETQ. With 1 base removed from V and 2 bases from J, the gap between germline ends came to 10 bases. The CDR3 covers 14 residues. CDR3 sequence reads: CASSLYGSPYEQYF. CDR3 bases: TGCGCCAGCAGCTTGTACGGGTCACCCTACGAGCAGTACTTC.

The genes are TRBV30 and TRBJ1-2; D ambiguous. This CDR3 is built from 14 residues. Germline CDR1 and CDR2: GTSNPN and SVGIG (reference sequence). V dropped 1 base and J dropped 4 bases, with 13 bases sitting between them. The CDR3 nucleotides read TGTGCCTGGAGTGAGGAGGGTTGGAGCTATGGCTACACCTTC. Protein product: CAWSEEGWSYGYTF. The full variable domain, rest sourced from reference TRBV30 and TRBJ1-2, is SQTIHQWPATLVQPVGSPLSLECTVEGTSNPNLYWYRQAAGRGLQLLFYSVGIGQISSEVPQNLSASRPQDRQFILSSKKLLLSDSGFYLCAWSEEGWSYGYTFGSGTRLTVV.

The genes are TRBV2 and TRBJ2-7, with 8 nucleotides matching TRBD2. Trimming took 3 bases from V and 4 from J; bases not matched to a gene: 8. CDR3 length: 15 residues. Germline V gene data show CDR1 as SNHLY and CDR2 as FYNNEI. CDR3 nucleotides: TGTGCCAGCAGTGACGAGGGTAGCGGGACGTACGAGCAGTACTTC. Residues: CASSDEGSGTYEQYF.

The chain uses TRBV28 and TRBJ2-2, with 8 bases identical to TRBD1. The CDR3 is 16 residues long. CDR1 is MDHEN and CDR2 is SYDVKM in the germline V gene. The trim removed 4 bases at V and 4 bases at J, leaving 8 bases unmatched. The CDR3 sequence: CASSSPGQARTGELFF. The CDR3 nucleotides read TGTGCCAGCAGTTCCCCGGGACAGGCCCGCACCGGGGAGCTGTTTTTT. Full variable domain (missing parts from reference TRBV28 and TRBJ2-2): DVKVTQSSRYLVKRTGEKVFLECVQDMDHENMFWYRQDPGLGLRLIYFSYDVKMKEKGDIPEGYSVSREKKERFSLILESASTNQTSMYLCASSSPGQARTGELFFGEGSRLTVL.

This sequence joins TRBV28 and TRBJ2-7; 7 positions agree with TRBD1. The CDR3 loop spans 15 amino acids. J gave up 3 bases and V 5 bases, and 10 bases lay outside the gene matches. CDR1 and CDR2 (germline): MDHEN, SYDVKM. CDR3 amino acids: CASSPPNRGYYEQYF. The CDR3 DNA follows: TGTGCCAGCAGTCCCCCGAACAGGGGATACTACGAGCAGTACTTC.

CDR3 in DNA: TGCAGCGTGGCCGATGGGATACTGGGGAATCAGCCCCAGCATTTT. Amino acids: CSVADGILGNQPQHF. The rearrangement uses TRBV29-1 and TRBJ1-5, with unresolved D. Germline V gene lookup returns CDR1 SQVTM and CDR2 ANQGSEA. Trimming stripped 6 bases from V and 4 bases from J, with 19 bases between. The CDR3 sequence is 15 residues long. The full variable domain, rest sourced from reference TRBV29-1 and TRBJ1-5, is SAVISQKPSRDICQRGTSLTIQCQVDSQVTMMFWYRQQPGQSLTLIATANQGSEATYESGFVIDKFPISRPNLTFSTLTVSNMSPEDSSIYLCSVADGILGNQPQHFGDGTRLSIL.

The CDR3 reads CASNQGSEQFF. The CDR3 DNA sequence: TGCGCCAGTAACCAGGGCTCTGAGCAGTTCTTC. The V call is TRBV5-1, the J call TRBJ2-1; TRBD1 is a possible D gene (5 bases). With 8 bases removed from V and 9 bases from J, the gap between germline ends came to 12 bases. The CDR3 runs to 11 residues. The germline V gene has CDR1 SGHRS and CDR2 YFSETQ.

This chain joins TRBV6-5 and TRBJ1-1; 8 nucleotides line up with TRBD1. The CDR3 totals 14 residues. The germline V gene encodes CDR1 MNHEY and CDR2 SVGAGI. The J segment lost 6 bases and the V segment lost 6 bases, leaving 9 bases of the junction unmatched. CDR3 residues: CASRFTGQGAEAFF. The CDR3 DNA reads TGTGCCAGCAGATTCACCGGACAGGGAGCTGAAGCTTTCTTT.

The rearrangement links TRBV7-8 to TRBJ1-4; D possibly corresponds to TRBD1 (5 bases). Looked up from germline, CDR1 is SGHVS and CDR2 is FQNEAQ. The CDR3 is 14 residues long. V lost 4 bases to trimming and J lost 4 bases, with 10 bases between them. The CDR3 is CASSSQGLNEKLFF. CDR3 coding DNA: TGTGCCAGCAGCTCCCAGGGTCTTAATGAAAAACTGTTTTTT.

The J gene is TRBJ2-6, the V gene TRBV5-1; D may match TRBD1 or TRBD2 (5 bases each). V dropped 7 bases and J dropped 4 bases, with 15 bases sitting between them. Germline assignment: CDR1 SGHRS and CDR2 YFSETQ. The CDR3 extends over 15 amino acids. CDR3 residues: CASAERGDGANVLTF. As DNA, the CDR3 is TGCGCCAGCGCGGAGAGAGGGGACGGGGCCAACGTCCTGACTTTC.

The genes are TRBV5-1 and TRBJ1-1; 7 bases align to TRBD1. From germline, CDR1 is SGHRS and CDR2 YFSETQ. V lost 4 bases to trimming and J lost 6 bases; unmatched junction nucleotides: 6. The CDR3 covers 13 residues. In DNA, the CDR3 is TGCGCCAGCAGCCCCCGACAGGGCTCTGAAGCTTTCTTT. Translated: CASSPRQGSEAFF.